Listed below are T cell receptor beta chains from one sample, sequenced in a study of radiation and T cells in renal cell carcinoma. Profiled with immunoSEQ multiplex PCR; TCRdb holds only in-frame clones, not every one. The sample shows almost 50,000 clones, approximately 80% of them seen only once. The material was blood, obtained from a patient whose treatment included radiotherapy and nephrectomy. The receptors were gathered from a woman between 65 and 79 years old with renal cell carcinoma. CDR3s leave out the opening cysteine and the closing phenylalanine or tryptophan. Each record gives: CDR3 protein, J gene, V gene, D gene. A D gene is named only where the DNA matches it firmly.

CDR3 protein: ASSELWRRGDGYT; J gene: TRBJ1-2; V gene: TRBV25-1; D gene: NA
CDR3 protein: ASSMELGEQY; J gene: TRBJ2-7; V gene: TRBV7-2; D gene: NA
CDR3 protein: ASSYRQGSHNEQF; J gene: TRBJ2-1; V gene: TRBV7-9; D gene: TRBD1
CDR3 protein: ASSPRDRGRDTEAF; J gene: TRBJ1-1; V gene: TRBV9; D gene: TRBD1
CDR3 protein: ASSEAPGRTYEQY; J gene: TRBJ2-7; V gene: TRBV6-1; D gene: NA
CDR3 protein: ASSLDRSNQPQH; J gene: TRBJ1-5; V gene: TRBV5-6; D gene: NA
CDR3 protein: ASSPSRLANTGELF; J gene: TRBJ2-2; V gene: TRBV18; D gene: NA
CDR3 protein: ASSPDLGHTGELF; J gene: TRBJ2-2; V gene: TRBV7-2; D gene: NA
CDR3 protein: AISGLAGTGELF; J gene: TRBJ2-2; V gene: TRBV10-3; D gene: TRBD2
CDR3 protein: ASSLTGEGTEAF; J gene: TRBJ1-1; V gene: TRBV7-9; D gene: TRBD1
CDR3 protein: ASSMTGDNSPLH; J gene: TRBJ1-6; V gene: TRBV6-6; D gene: TRBD1
CDR3 protein: ATSRDSGRYNEQF; J gene: TRBJ2-1; V gene: TRBV15; D gene: NA
CDR3 protein: ASSATVQETQY; J gene: TRBJ2-5; V gene: TRBV7-3; D gene: NA
CDR3 protein: SVVYTEAF; J gene: TRBJ1-1; V gene: TRBV29-1; D gene: NA
CDR3 protein: AISDGGGPVITDTQY; J gene: TRBJ2-3; V gene: TRBV10-3; D gene: TRBD2
CDR3 protein: ATLEEVTDTQY; J gene: TRBJ2-3; V gene: TRBV27; D gene: NA
CDR3 protein: ASSFLDTPHTEAF; J gene: TRBJ1-1; V gene: TRBV6-5; D gene: NA
CDR3 protein: ASSSPGQGAEGLYEQY; J gene: TRBJ2-7; V gene: TRBV28; D gene: TRBD1
CDR3 protein: ASSLAGVGSTDTQY; J gene: TRBJ2-3; V gene: TRBV5-1; D gene: NA
CDR3 protein: ASSLLTGGQETQY; J gene: TRBJ2-5; V gene: TRBV5-1; D gene: TRBD1
CDR3 protein: ASSIDPGLDGELF; J gene: TRBJ2-2; V gene: TRBV19; D gene: NA
CDR3 protein: ASSPYPQGGEEKLF; J gene: TRBJ1-4; V gene: TRBV7-9; D gene: TRBD1
CDR3 protein: ASSQVTGPYEQY; J gene: TRBJ2-7; V gene: TRBV4-3; D gene: NA
CDR3 protein: SVERGGPNYGYT; J gene: TRBJ1-2; V gene: TRBV29-1; D gene: TRBD1
CDR3 protein: ASGASITLGSPLH; J gene: TRBJ1-6; V gene: TRBV6-5; D gene: NA
CDR3 protein: ASSPWEGSNQPQH; J gene: TRBJ1-5; V gene: TRBV5-5; D gene: NA
CDR3 protein: ASSQDASGLTGELF; J gene: TRBJ2-2; V gene: TRBV4-3; D gene: TRBD2
CDR3 protein: ASRPIRPGTSGNYEQY; J gene: TRBJ2-7; V gene: TRBV7-8; D gene: TRBD2
CDR3 protein: ASSETGGPGANVLT; J gene: TRBJ2-6; V gene: TRBV5-1; D gene: TRBD1
CDR3 protein: ASSRQGAGTGELF; J gene: TRBJ2-2; V gene: TRBV6-5; D gene: TRBD1
CDR3 protein: ASSLQGMQY; J gene: TRBJ2-3; V gene: TRBV5-1; D gene: NA
CDR3 protein: ASSQDWRGSANTGELF; J gene: TRBJ2-2; V gene: TRBV4-1; D gene: TRBD2
CDR3 protein: AWSAPKKLF; J gene: TRBJ1-4; V gene: TRBV30; D gene: NA
CDR3 protein: ATSRVDEQF; J gene: TRBJ2-1; V gene: TRBV15; D gene: NA
CDR3 protein: ASSLGTTDTQY; J gene: TRBJ2-3; V gene: TRBV5-1; D gene: NA